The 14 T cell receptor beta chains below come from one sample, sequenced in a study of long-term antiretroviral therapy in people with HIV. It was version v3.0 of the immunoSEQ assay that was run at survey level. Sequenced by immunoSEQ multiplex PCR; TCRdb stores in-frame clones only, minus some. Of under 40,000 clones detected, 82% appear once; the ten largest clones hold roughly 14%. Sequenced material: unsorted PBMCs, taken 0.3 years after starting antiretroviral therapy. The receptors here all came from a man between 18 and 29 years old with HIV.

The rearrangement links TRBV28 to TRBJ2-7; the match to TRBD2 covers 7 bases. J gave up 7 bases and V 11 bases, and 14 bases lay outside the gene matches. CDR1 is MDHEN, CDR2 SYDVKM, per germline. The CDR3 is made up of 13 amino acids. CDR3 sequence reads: CAGGRAGSGEQYF. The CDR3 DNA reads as TGTGCCGGGGGGAGGGCTGGGTCGGGGGAGCAGTACTTC.

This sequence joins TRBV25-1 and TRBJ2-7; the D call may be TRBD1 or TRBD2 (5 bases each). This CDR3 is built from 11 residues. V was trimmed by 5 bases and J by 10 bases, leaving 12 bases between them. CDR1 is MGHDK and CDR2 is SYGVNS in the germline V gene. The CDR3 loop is CASSTWDGQYF. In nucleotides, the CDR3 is TGTGCCAGCAGTACATGGGACGGACAGTACTTC.

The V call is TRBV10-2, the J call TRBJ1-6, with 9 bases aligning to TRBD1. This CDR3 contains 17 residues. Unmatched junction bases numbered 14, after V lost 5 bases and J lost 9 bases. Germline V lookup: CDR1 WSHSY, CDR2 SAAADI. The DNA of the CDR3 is TGCGCCAGCAGTCACGCACCGGGACAGGGATCCGGTTCACCCCTCCACTTT. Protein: CASSHAPGQGSGSPLHF.

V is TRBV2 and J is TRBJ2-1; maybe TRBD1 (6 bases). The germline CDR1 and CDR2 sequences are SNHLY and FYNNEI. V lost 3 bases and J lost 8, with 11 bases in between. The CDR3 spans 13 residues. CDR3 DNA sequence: TGTGCCAGCAGTGATTCTGGGGGCGATGAGCAGTTCTTC. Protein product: CASSDSGGDEQFF.

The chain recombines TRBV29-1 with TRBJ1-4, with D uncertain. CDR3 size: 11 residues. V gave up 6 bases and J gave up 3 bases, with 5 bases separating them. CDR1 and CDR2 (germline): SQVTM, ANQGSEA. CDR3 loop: CSVWSNEKLFF. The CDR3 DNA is TGCAGCGTATGGTCTAATGAAAAACTGTTTTTT.

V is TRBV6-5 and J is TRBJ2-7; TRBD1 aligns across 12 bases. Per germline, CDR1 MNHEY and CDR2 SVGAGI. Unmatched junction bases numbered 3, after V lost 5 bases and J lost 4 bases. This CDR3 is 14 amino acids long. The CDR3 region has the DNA TGTGCCAGCAGTAGGGACAGGGGGCGATACGAGCAGTACTTC. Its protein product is CASSRDRGRYEQYF.

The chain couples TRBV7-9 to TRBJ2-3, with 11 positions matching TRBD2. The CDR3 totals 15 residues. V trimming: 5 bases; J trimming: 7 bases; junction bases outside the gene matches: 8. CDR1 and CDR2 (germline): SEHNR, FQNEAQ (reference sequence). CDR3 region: CASSAGSGGANTQYF. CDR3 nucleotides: TGTGCCAGCAGCGCGGGTAGCGGGGGGGCAAATACGCAGTATTTT.

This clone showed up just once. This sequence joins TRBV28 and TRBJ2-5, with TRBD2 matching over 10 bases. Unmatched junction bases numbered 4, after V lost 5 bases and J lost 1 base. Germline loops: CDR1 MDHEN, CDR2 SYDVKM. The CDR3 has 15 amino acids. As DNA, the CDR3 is TGTGCCAGCAGTGCTAGCGGGGGAGTCCAAGAGACCCAGTACTTC. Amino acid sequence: CASSASGGVQETQYF.

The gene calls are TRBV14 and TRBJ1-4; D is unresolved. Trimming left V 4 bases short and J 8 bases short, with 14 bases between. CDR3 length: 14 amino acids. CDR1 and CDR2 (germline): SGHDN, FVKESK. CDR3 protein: CASSRSPGREKLFF. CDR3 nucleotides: TGTGCCAGCAGCCGAAGCCCGGGCCGAGAAAAACTGTTTTTT. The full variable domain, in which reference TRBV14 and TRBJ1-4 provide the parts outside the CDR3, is EAGVTQFPSHSVIEKGQTVTLRCDPISGHDNLYWYRRVMGKEIKFLLHFVKESKQDESGMPNNRFLAERTGGTYSTLKVQPAELEDSGVYFCASSRSPGREKLFFGSGTQLSVL.

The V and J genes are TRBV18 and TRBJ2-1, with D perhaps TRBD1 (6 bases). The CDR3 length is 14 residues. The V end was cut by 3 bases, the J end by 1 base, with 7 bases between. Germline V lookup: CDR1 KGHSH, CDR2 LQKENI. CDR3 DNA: TGTGCCAGCTCACCGGGGGCTTCCTACAATGAGCAGTTCTTC. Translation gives CASSPGASYNEQFF.

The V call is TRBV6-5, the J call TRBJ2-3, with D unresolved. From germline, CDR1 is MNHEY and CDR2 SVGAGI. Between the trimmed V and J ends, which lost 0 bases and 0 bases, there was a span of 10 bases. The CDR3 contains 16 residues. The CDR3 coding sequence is TGTGCCAGCAGTTACTCGATACAGATTAGCACAGATACGCAGTATTTT. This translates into CASSYSIQISTDTQYF.

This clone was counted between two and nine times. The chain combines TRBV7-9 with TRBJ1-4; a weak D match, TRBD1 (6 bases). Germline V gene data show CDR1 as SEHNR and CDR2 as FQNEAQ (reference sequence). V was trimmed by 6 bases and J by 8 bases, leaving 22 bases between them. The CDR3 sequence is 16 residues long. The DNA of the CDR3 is TGTGCCAGCAGTCAGGCCCCGGGGGGCGGTAGCGAAAAACTGTTTTTT. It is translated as CASSQAPGGGSEKLFF.

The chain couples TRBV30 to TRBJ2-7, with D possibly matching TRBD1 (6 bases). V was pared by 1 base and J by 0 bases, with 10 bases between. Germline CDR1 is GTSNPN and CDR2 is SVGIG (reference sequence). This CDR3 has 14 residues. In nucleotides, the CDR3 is TGTGCCTGGAGTGAACAGGGAATCTCCTACGAGCAGTACTTC. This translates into CAWSEQGISYEQYF.

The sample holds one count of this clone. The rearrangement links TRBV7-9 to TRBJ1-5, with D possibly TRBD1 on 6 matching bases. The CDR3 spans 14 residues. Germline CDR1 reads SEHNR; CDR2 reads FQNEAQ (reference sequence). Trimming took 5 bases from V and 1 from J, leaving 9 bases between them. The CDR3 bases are TGTGCCAGCAGCCTGGACAGCAGCAATCAGCCCCAGCATTTT. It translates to CASSLDSSNQPQHF.